What follows are 3 T cell receptor beta chains derived from one specimen sequenced in a study of beta chain features in type 1 diabetes (dated by TCRdb to the late 2010s). Library construction relied on the immunoSEQ multiplex PCR assay. The entire amount of isolated RNA was reverse transcribed using the High Capacity cDNA Reverse Transcription Kit, so the sequenced TCRB transcripts were expressed ones. TCRdb took over this immuneACCESS table, retaining in-frame rearrangements with V and J assigned. Such tables are incomplete; in checked studies, under half of the missing clones stem from an unresolved V gene, and the remainder is unexplained. This sample has fewer than 650,000 clones in its table, and 15% of those were observed once. The top ten clones comprise around 0.1% of the sample. Material: naive CD4+ T cells from blood. Sample cell subset or site, as interpreted from the label and publication: true naive CD4+ T cells. These TCRs come from a man younger than 30 in good health.

There are a few counts of this clone. This chain joins TRBV7-2 and TRBJ2-5; TRBD2 aligns across 8 bases. J was trimmed by 5 bases and V by 1 base; bases with no gene match: 15. Germline CDR1 reads SGHTA; CDR2 reads FQGNSA. The CDR3 spans 18 residues. The CDR3, as DNA: TGTGCCAGCAGCTTAGGCCGCGGAGACGGGAGGGCCGGGGAGACCCAGTACTTC. This translates into CASSLGRGDGRAGETQYF.

The chain has TRBV7-8 and TRBJ2-7, with a weak D call TRBD1 (5 bases). Per germline, CDR1 SGHVS and CDR2 FQNEAQ. The CDR3 extends over 15 amino acids. The germline V and J ends were trimmed by 8 bases and 3 bases, with 20 bases remaining between them. CDR3 coding DNA: TGTGCCAGCTGCAAAAGGCAGGGTCGTGGCTACGAGCAGTACTTC. It encodes CASCKRQGRGYEQYF.

This clone was found a few times. The genes are TRBV2 and TRBJ1-4; 10 bases map to TRBD1. CDR3 size: 12 residues. V was clipped by 7 bases and J by 12 bases; unmatched bases: 5. The germline V gene has CDR1 SNHLY and CDR2 FYNNEI. CDR3 DNA sequence: TGTGCCAGCACCGGACAGGGGGAGGAACTGTTTTTT. Its translation: CASTGQGEELFF.